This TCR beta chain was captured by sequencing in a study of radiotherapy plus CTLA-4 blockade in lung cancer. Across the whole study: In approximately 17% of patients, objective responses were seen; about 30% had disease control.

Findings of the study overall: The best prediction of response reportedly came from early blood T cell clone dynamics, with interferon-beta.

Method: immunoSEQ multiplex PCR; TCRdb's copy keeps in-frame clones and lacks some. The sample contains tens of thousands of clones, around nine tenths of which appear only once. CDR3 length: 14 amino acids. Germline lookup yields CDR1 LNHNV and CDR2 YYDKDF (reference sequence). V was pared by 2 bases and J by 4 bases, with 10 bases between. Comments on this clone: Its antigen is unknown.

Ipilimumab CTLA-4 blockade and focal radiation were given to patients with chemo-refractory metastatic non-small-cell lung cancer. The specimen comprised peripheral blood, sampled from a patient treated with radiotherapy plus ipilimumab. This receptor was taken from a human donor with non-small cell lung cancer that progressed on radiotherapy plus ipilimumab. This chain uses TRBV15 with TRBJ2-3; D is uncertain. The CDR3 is CATSRLQLPDTQYF. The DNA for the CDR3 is TGTGCCACCAGCAGACTCCAACTTCCAGATACGCAGTATTTT.